Each of the 17 T cell receptor beta chains below was sequenced from the same sample in a study of blood T cell repertoires in COVID-19. Produced via immunoSEQ multiplex PCR; TCRdb's table is partial and in-frame only. The sample comprises 45,000 to 55,000 clones, roughly 84% of which are singletons, and around 4.5% rests with the top ten. Sequenced: peripheral blood. These receptors came from a man aged 45 to 65 with active COVID-19.

The gene calls are TRBV19 and TRBJ1-6; 7 nucleotides align to TRBD1. CDR3 length: 16 residues. The J segment lost 2 bases and the V segment lost 4 bases, leaving 5 bases of the junction unmatched. CDR1 and CDR2 (germline): LNHDA, SQIVND (reference sequence). The CDR3, as DNA: TGTGCCAGTAGTACCACGGGACAGCCCTATAATTCACCCCTCCACTTT. Protein: CASSTTGQPYNSPLHF.

The J gene is TRBJ1-2, the V gene TRBV28; 8 bases are a match to TRBD1. Germline V lookup: CDR1 MDHEN, CDR2 SYDVKM. V was pared by 8 bases and J by 0 bases, with 5 bases of the junction left unmatched. The CDR3 loop spans 14 amino acids. The CDR3 is CASLGQGSNYGYTF. The CDR3 DNA reads TGTGCCAGCCTCGGACAGGGATCTAACTATGGCTACACCTTC.

This chain uses TRBV18 with TRBJ2-5; 9 bases are shared with TRBD1. From germline, CDR1 is KGHSH and CDR2 LQKENI. Germline trimming cut 3 bases from V and 4 bases from J; bases unmatched to any gene: 3. The CDR3 length is 14 residues. CDR3 in amino acids: CASSPGTGRETQYF. CDR3 nucleotides: TGTGCCAGCTCACCCGGGACAGGGAGAGAGACCCAGTACTTC.

The rearrangement links TRBV6-5 to TRBJ1-6; D ambiguous. Per the germline V gene, CDR1 is MNHEY and CDR2 is SVGAGI. The CDR3 loop spans 14 amino acids. Trimming took 6 bases from V and 7 from J, leaving 13 bases between them. The CDR3 here is CASSPPGENSPLHF. CDR3 nucleotide sequence: TGTGCCAGCAGCCCACCGGGTGAGAATTCACCCCTCCACTTT.

The V and J genes are TRBV5-5 and TRBJ2-1, with D unclear. The V gene's germline CDR1 is SGHKS and CDR2 YYEKEE (reference sequence). The CDR3 covers 16 residues. Trimming left V 5 bases short and J 0 bases short, with 15 bases between. The CDR3 here is CASSSSFSSSYNEQFF. CDR3 coding DNA: TGTGCCAGCAGTTCGTCATTTTCGAGCTCCTACAATGAGCAGTTCTTC.

The chain couples TRBV4-1 to TRBJ2-7, with 9 bases that match TRBD1. Germline assignment: CDR1 MGHRA and CDR2 YSYEKL. Trimming at V came to 4 bases and at J to 6 bases, leaving 1 base not matched to a gene. The CDR3 extends over 12 amino acids. The CDR3: CASSRTGVEQYF. In nucleotides, the CDR3 is TGCGCCAGCAGCCGGACAGGGGTCGAGCAGTACTTC.

The chain employs TRBV7-9 and TRBJ2-5; 11 nucleotides match TRBD2. Trimming cost V 3 bases and J 6 bases; bases outside gene matches: 3. CDR1 SEHNR and CDR2 FQNEAQ come from the germline V gene (reference sequence). The CDR3 sequence is 14 residues long. As DNA, the CDR3 is TGTGCCAGCAGCTTTCTAGCGGGGGGCCAGACCCAGTACTTC. The encoded protein is CASSFLAGGQTQYF.

The count of this clone is one. The chain uses TRBV7-9 and TRBJ1-4, with 9 positions matching TRBD1. The CDR3 extends over 14 amino acids. Germline V CDR1 and CDR2: SEHNR, FQNEAQ (reference sequence). The V gene end was trimmed by 5 bases and the J gene end by 8 bases; junction bases not matched to a gene: 6. The CDR3 loop is CASSPRTGGEKLFF. CDR3 in DNA: TGTGCCAGCAGCCCACGAACAGGGGGCGAAAAACTGTTTTTT.

This clone has a handful of counts. The rearrangement joins TRBV19 to TRBJ1-1, with D perhaps TRBD1 (5 bases). CDR1 and CDR2 from the germline V gene are LNHDA and SQIVND (reference sequence). V gave up 5 bases and J gave up 6 bases, with 16 bases separating them. CDR3 size: 14 residues. The CDR3 DNA sequence: TGTGCCAGTAGTGTCAGGGTGGCGGTGGCTGAAGCTTTCTTT. This translates into CASSVRVAVAEAFF.

This chain connects TRBV10-3 to TRBJ1-6; no firm D call. Trimming shortened V by 0 bases and J by 14 bases, and 11 bases separated the two germline ends. The germline V gene encodes CDR1 ENHRY and CDR2 SYGVKD. This CDR3 spans 13 amino acids. The CDR3 loop is CAISESPGSALHF. In DNA, the CDR3 is TGTGCCATCAGTGAGTCGCCGGGATCGGCCCTCCACTTT.

The DNA for the CDR3 is TGCGCCAGCAGCCAAGGGACAGGCATATTAGAGACCCAGTACTTC. Translation: CASSQGTGILETQYF. The chain joins TRBV4-3 to TRBJ2-5; 7 bases are shared with TRBD1. The V gene end was trimmed by 1 base and the J gene end by 4 bases; junction bases not matched to a gene: 6. The CDR3 has 15 residues. Germline CDR1 reads LGHNA; CDR2 reads YSLEER.

The CDR3: CASSSPLAGSSYEQYF. DNA for the CDR3: TGCGCCAGCAGCTCCCCCCTAGCGGGGAGCTCCTACGAGCAGTACTTC. The chain recombines TRBV5-1 with TRBJ2-7, with 9 bases fitting TRBD2. The germline V gene encodes CDR1 SGHRS and CDR2 YFSETQ. The CDR3 contains 16 residues. V shed 3 bases and J 0 bases; nucleotides not matched to a gene: 7.

V and J are TRBV13 and TRBJ1-5; D not resolved. The V gene's germline CDR1 is PRHDT and CDR2 FYEKMQ (reference sequence). The CDR3 covers 10 residues. V was pared by 3 bases and J by 9 bases, with 3 bases between. CDR3 coding DNA: TGTGCCAGCAGCTTCGGGCCCCAGCATTTT. Encoded protein: CASSFGPQHF.

This chain connects TRBV3-1 (or the pseudogene TRBV3-2) to TRBJ1-3, with D perhaps matching TRBD1 (6 bases). V lost 2 bases, J lost 7 bases, and 15 bases lay in between. The germline V gene encodes CDR1 LGHDT and CDR2 YNNKEL (reference sequence). This CDR3 spans 15 amino acids. The CDR3 reads CASSQNLGGRNTIYF. In DNA form, the CDR3 reads TGTGCCAGCAGCCAAAACCTAGGGGGAAGGAACACCATATATTTT.

V usage is TRBV9 and J usage is TRBJ2-7; perhaps TRBD1 as D (6 bases). V lost 3 bases, J lost 3 bases, and 13 bases lay in between. Germline-derived CDR1 and CDR2 are SGDLS and YYNGEE. The CDR3 has 14 residues. CDR3: CASSASGARYEQYF. In DNA, the CDR3 is TGTGCCAGCAGCGCCTCAGGGGCACGCTACGAGCAGTACTTC.

The chain is built from TRBV10-1 and TRBJ2-7; possible D gene TRBD2, 6 bases. Trimming took off 5 bases at V and 9 bases at J, with 20 bases between the two ends. Germline values: CDR1 WNHNN, CDR2 SYGVQD (reference sequence). There are 14 residues in the CDR3. The CDR3 DNA follows: TGCGCCAGCAGTTCCCAAATGACTAGGGAAGTGCAGTACTTC. This translates into CASSSQMTREVQYF.

V usage is TRBV5-6 and J usage is TRBJ2-3; TRBD2 matches at 9 bases. CDR3 length equals 17 residues. Germline V gives CDR1 SGHDT, CDR2 YYEEEE. Trimming cost V 2 bases and J 5 bases; bases outside gene matches: 12. CDR3: CASSFPASSGAGDTQYF. The CDR3 DNA reads TGTGCCAGCAGCTTCCCCGCGTCTAGCGGGGCAGGAGATACGCAGTATTTT.